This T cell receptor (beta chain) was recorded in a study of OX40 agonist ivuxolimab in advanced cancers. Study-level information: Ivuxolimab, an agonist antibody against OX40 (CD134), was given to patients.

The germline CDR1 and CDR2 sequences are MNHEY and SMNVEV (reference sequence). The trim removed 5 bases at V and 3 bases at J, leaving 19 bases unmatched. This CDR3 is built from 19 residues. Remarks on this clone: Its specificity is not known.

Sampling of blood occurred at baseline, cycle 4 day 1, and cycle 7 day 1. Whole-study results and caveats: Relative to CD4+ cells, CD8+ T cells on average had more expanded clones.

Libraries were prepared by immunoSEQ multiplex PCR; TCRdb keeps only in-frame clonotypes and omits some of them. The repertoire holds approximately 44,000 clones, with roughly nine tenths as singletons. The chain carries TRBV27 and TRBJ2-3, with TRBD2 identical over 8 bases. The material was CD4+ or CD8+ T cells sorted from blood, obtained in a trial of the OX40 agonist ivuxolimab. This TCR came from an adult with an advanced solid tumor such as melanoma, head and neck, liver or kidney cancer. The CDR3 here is CASSRLATGGVSYTDTQYF. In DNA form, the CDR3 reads TGTGCCAGCAGTCGCTTAGCGACGGGAGGGGTTTCGTATACAGATACGCAGTATTTT.